This entry features one T cell receptor (beta chain) sequence. The antigen is unknown. 13 Jbeta primers and 60 Vbeta primers were used for the PCR. Method: immunoSEQ multiplex PCR; TCRdb's copy keeps in-frame clones and lacks some. The sample has over 150,000 clones; approximately 76% are singletons. This sample is drawn from a study of cytomegalovirus exposure and HLA in healthy donors. Study background: Earlier sequencing of 150 million to 200 million T cells yielded 100 million to 140 million unique TCR beta sequences.

Study outcomes and limitations: Segments of the TCR beta V type were, in most cases, productive about 87% or about 30% of the time in an earlier analysis. Later on, an analysis found that several of the most significant clusters appeared to be linked to common viral pathogens, which included parvovirus B19.

The receptor comes from a man in his 60s in good health and CMV-seronegative. Sequences were obtained from PBMCs.

In nucleotides, the CDR3 is TGTGCCTGGAAAGGACAGACGGCTTCACCCCTCCACTTT. Translating it yields CAWKGQTASPLHF. The V and J genes are TRBV30 and TRBJ1-6; a weak D match, TRBD1 (6 bases). The ends were cut back, 4 bases at V and 9 bases at J, with 13 bases in the middle. In germline, CDR1 is GTSNPN, CDR2 SVGIG (reference sequence). The CDR3 covers 13 residues. Complete variable domain (other parts from reference TRBV30 and TRBJ1-6): SQTIHQWPATLVQPVGSPLSLECTVEGTSNPNLYWYRQAAGRGLQLLFYSVGIGQISSEVPQNLSASRPQDRQFILSSKKLLLSDSGFYLCAWKGQTASPLHFGNGTRLTVT.